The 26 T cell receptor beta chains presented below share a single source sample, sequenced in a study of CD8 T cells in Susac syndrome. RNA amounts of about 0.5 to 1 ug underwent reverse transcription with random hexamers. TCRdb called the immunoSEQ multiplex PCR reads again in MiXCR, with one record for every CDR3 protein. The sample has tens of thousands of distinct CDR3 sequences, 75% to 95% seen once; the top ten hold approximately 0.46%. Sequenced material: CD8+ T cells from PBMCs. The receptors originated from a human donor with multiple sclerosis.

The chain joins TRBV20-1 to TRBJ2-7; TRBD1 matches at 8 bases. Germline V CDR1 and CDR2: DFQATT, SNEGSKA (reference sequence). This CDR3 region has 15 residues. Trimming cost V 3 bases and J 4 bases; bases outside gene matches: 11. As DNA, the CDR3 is TGCAGTGCTAGCCCTAGGACAGGGACAAAGTACGAGCAGTACTTC. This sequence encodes CSASPRTGTKYEQYF.

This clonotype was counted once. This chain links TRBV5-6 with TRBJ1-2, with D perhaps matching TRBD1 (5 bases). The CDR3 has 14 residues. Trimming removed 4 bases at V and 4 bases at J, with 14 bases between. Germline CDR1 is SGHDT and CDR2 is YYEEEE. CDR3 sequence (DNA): TGTGCCAGCAGCGGCGACAGAGAGGGCTATGGCTACACCTTC. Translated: CASSGDREGYGYTF.

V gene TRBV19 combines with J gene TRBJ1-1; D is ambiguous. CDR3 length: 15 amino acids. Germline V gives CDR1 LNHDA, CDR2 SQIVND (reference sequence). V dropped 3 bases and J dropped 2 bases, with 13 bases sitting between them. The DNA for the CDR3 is TGTGCCAGTAGTATTGGGTACAGTGCCAACACTGAAGCTTTCTTT. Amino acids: CASSIGYSANTEAFF.

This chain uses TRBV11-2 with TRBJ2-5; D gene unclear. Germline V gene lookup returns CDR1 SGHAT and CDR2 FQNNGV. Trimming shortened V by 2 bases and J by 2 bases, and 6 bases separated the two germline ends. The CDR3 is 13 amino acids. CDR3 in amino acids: CASSLFWQETQYF. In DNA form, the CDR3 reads TGTGCCAGCAGCTTATTTTGGCAAGAGACCCAGTACTTC.

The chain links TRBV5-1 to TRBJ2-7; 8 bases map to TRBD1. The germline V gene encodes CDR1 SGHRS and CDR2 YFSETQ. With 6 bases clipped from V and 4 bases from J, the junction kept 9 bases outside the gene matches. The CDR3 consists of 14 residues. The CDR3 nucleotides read TGCGCCAGCACCGCCGGCCAGGGGGCTTACGAGCAGTACTTC. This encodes CASTAGQGAYEQYF.

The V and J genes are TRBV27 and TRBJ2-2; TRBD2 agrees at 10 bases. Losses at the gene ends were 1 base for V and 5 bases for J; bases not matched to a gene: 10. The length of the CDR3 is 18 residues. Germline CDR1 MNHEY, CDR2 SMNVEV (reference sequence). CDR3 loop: CASSLYASGGRGTGELFF. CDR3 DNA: TGTGCCAGCAGTTTATATGCTAGCGGGGGAAGAGGGACCGGGGAGCTGTTTTTT.

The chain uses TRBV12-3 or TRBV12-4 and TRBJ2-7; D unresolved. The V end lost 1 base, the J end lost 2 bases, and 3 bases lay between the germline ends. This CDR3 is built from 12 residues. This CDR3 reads CASSLDAYEQYF. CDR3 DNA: TGTGCCAGCAGTTTAGACGCCTACGAGCAGTACTTC.

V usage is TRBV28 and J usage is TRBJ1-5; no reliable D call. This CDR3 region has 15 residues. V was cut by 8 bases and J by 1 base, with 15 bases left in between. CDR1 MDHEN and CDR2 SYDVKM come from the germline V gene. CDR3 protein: CASREALLSNQPQHF. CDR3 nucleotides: TGTGCCAGCCGAGAGGCACTATTGAGCAATCAGCCCCAGCATTTT.

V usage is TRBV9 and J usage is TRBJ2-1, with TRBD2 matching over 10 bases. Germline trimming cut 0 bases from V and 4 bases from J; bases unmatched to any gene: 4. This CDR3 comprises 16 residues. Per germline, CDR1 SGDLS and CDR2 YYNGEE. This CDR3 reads CASSVAIAGGYNEQFF. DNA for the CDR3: TGTGCCAGCAGCGTAGCCATAGCGGGGGGTTACAATGAGCAGTTCTTC.

The CDR3 DNA follows: TGTGCCAGCAGCCAAGCCGGGGCCTCGGGAGCGTACTTC. Translation gives CASSQAGASGAYF. J is TRBJ2-7 and V is TRBV3-1; TRBD2 is a possible D gene (6 bases). The CDR3 is 13 residues long. Germline assignment: CDR1 LGHDT and CDR2 YNNKEL (reference sequence). The V end lost 1 base, the J end lost 12 bases, and 16 bases lay between the germline ends.

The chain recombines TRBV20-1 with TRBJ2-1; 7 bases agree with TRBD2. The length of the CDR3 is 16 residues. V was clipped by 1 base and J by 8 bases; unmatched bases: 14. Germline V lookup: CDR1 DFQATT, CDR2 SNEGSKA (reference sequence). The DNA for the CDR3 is TGCAGTGCTAGAGCCAGAGTGGGGGGGATAGCAGATGAGCAGTTCTTC. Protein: CSARARVGGIADEQFF.

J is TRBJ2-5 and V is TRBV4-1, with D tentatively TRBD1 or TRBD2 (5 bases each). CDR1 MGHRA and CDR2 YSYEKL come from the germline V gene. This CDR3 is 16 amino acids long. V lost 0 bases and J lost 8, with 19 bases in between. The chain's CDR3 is CASSQEGTVSWGTQYF. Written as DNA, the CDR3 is TGCGCCAGCAGCCAAGAGGGGACGGTCAGTTGGGGAACCCAGTACTTC.

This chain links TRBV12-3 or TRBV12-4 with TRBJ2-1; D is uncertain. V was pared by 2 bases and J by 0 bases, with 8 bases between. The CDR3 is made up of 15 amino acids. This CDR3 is CASSLTWSSYNEQFF. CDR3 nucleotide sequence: TGTGCCAGCAGTTTAACCTGGAGCTCCTACAATGAGCAGTTCTTC.

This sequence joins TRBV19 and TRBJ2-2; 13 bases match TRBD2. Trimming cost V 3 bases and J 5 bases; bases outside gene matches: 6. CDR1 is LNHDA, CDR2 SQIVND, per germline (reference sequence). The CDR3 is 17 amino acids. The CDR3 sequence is CASSIILAGGPTGELFF. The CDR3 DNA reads TGTGCCAGTAGTATTATACTAGCGGGGGGGCCTACCGGGGAGCTGTTTTTT.

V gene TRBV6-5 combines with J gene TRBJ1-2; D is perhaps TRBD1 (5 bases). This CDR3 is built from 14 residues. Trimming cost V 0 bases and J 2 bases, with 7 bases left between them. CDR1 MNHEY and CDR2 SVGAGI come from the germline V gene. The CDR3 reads CASSYSAGNYGYTF. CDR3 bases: TGTGCCAGCAGTTACTCTGCAGGGAACTATGGCTACACCTTC.

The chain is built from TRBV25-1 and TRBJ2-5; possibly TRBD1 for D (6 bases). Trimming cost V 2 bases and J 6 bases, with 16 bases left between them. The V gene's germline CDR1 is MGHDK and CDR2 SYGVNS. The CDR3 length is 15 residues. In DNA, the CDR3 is TGTGCCAGCAGTGAAGGGGGTCAGGGGTGGAAGACCCAGTACTTC. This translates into CASSEGGQGWKTQYF.

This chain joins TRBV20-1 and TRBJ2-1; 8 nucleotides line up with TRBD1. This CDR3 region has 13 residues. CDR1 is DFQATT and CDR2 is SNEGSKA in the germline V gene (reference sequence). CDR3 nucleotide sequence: TGCAGCACTACAGGGGGTATCTACAATGAGCAGTTCTTC. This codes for CSTTGGIYNEQFF.

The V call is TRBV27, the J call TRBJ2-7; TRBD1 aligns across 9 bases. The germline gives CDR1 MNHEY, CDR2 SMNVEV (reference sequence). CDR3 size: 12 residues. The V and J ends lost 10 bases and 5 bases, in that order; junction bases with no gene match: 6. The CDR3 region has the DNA TGTGCCACCGGGGACAGGGCCAACGAGCAGTACTTC. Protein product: CATGDRANEQYF.

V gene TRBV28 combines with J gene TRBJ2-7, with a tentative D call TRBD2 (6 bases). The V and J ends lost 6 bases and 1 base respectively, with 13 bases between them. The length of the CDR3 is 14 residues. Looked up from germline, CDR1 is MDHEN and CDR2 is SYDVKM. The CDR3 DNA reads TGTGCCAGCAGCCCTAGGAGGGGATCCTACGAGCAGTACTTC. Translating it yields CASSPRRGSYEQYF. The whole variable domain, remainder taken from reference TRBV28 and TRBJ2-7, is DVKVTQSSRYLVKRTGEKVFLECVQDMDHENMFWYRQDPGLGLRLIYFSYDVKMKEKGDIPEGYSVSREKKERFSLILESASTNQTSMYLCASSPRRGSYEQYFGPGTRLTVT.

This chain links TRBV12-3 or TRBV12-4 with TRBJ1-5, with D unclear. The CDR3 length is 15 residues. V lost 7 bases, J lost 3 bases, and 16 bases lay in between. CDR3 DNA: TGTGCCAGCACCAAACCTCCGGGGTACAATCAGCCCCAGCATTTT. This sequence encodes CASTKPPGYNQPQHF.

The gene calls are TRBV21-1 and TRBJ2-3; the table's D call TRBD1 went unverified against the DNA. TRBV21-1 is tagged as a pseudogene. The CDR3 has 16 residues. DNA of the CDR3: TGTGCCAGCAGACGACAGGGCACCTCTAGCACAGATACGCAGTATTTT. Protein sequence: CASRRQGTSSTDTQYF.

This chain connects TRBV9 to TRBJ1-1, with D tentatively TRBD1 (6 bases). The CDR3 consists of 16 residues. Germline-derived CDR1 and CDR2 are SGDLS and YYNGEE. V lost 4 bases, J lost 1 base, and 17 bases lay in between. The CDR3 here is CASSPDAFRGNTEAFF. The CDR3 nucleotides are TGTGCCAGCAGCCCAGATGCCTTCAGGGGGAACACTGAAGCTTTCTTT.

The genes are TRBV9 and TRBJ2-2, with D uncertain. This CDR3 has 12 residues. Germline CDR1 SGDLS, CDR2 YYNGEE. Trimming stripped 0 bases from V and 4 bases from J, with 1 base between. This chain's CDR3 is CASSVGTGELFF. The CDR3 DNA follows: TGTGCCAGCAGCGTAGGCACCGGGGAGCTGTTTTTT. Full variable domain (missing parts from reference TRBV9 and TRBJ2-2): DSGVTQTPKHLITATGQRVTLRCSPRSGDLSVYWYQQSLDQGLQFLIQYYNGEERAKGNILERFSAQQFPDLHSELNLSSLELGDSALYFCASSVGTGELFFGEGSRLTVL.

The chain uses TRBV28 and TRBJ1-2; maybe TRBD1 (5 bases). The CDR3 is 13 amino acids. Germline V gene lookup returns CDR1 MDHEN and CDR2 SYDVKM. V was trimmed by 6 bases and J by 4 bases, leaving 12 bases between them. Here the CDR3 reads CASSPRGLYGYTF. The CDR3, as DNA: TGTGCCAGCAGCCCTAGGGGTCTCTATGGCTACACCTTC.

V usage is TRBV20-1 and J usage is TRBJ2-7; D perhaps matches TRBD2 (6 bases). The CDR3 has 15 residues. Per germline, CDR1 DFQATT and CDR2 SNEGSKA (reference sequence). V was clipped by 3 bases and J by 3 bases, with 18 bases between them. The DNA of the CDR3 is TGCAGTGCTAGGCCCCTCGGGGGAGCCGACTACGAGCAGTACTTC. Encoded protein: CSARPLGGADYEQYF.

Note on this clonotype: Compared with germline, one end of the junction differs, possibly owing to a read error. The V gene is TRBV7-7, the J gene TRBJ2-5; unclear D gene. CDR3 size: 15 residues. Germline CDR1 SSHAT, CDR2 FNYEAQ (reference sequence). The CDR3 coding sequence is TGTGCTAGCAGCTTAGGTCGCGGTCACCAAGAGACCCAGTACTTC. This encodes CASSLGRGHQETQYF.